The 32 T cell receptor beta chains below were found in one sample sequenced in a study of a mutant IDH1 vaccine in newly diagnosed glioma. Indicated time point: week 47, end of study. Alongside topical imiquimod, each dose of vaccine comprised 300 ug of mutant IDH1 20-mer peptide. For these receptors, no antigen is known. Data came from immunoSEQ multiplex PCR; TCRdb stores just in-frame clones and leaves some out. Among around 53,000 clones listed, around 85% were seen once. The sample here was PBMCs, taken from a glioma patient whose treatment included an IDH1 peptide vaccine. The receptor source for this set is a woman aged 25 to 39 with glioma. Some clones in this sample may be carry-over from other donors' samples.

This clone appeared a few times. This sequence joins TRBV30 and TRBJ1-1; D remains unclear. This CDR3 spans 13 amino acids. Per germline, CDR1 GTSNPN and CDR2 SVGIG (reference sequence). CDR3 region: CAQERVTNTEAFF. CDR3 nucleotides: TGTGCTCAAGAGCGGGTTACAAACACTGAAGCTTTCTTT. The whole variable domain, remainder taken from reference TRBV30 and TRBJ1-1, is SQTIHQWPATLVQPVGSPLSLECTVEGTSNPNLYWYRQAAGRGLQLLFYSVGIGQISSEVPQNLSASRPQDRQFILSSKKLLLSDSGFYLCAQERVTNTEAFFGQGTRLTVV.

The V and J genes are TRBV29-1 and TRBJ1-2; D unresolved. CDR1 is SQVTM, CDR2 ANQGSEA, per germline. The V and J ends lost 5 bases and 7 bases respectively, with 11 bases between them. The CDR3 is made up of 11 amino acids. The CDR3 sequence: CSVTTRGGYTF. CDR3 coding DNA: TGCAGCGTTACGACCCGGGGTGGCTACACCTTC.

V and J are TRBV5-4 and TRBJ2-2, with 11 bases identical to TRBD2. The CDR3 has 17 amino acids. Germline-derived CDR1 and CDR2 are SGHNT and YYREEE (reference sequence). J gave up 7 bases and V 3 bases, and 11 bases lay outside the gene matches. Here the CDR3 reads CASSSPTSGIGNGELFF. CDR3 DNA: TGTGCCAGCAGCTCCCCGACTAGCGGGATAGGAAACGGGGAGCTGTTTTTT.

This clone showed up just once. The chain combines TRBV6-6 with TRBJ1-4; tentatively, D is TRBD1 (5 bases). The V end lost 7 bases, the J end lost 8 bases, and 23 bases lay between the germline ends. The CDR3 runs to 16 residues. Germline loops: CDR1 MNHNY, CDR2 SVGAGI (reference sequence). The CDR3 loop reads CASTGGRTPMGEKLFF. DNA of the CDR3: TGTGCCAGCACCGGGGGTCGGACCCCTATGGGGGAAAAACTGTTTTTT.

The rearrangement joins TRBV9 to TRBJ2-6; D is uncertain. This CDR3 has 16 amino acids. Trimming stripped 4 bases from V and 4 bases from J, with 15 bases between. Germline lookup yields CDR1 SGDLS and CDR2 YYNGEE. The CDR3 protein is CASSSRGNSGANVLTF. CDR3 nucleotide sequence: TGTGCCAGCAGCTCTAGAGGTAATTCAGGGGCCAACGTCCTGACTTTC.

The V call is TRBV28, the J call TRBJ2-4; D uncertain. The length of the CDR3 is 15 residues. V lost 3 bases to trimming and J lost 2 bases, with 11 bases between them. Germline V gene data show CDR1 as MDHEN and CDR2 as SYDVKM. The CDR3, as DNA: TGTGCCAGCAGTTTTTACGTGGGAACCAAAAACATTCAGTACTTC. It yields the protein CASSFYVGTKNIQYF.

The genes are TRBV9 and TRBJ1-1; 7 bases are shared with TRBD1. V lost 0 bases, J lost 6 bases, and 2 bases stayed unmatched. CDR3 size: 13 residues. Per the germline V gene, CDR1 is SGDLS and CDR2 is YYNGEE. The CDR3 loop is CASSVVTGAEAFF. In DNA, the CDR3 is TGTGCCAGCAGCGTAGTAACAGGGGCTGAAGCTTTCTTT.

The V gene is TRBV19, the J gene TRBJ1-5; weak D call: TRBD1 (5 bases). The V end lost 5 bases, the J end lost 0 bases, and 14 bases lay between the germline ends. Germline CDR1 and CDR2: LNHDA and SQIVND (reference sequence). The CDR3 spans 16 residues. CDR3 sequence: CASSRWGGPSNQPQHF. Here the CDR3 DNA reads TGTGCCAGTAGTCGGTGGGGCGGACCTAGCAATCAGCCCCAGCATTTT.

This chain connects TRBV20-1 to TRBJ2-1; no clear D gene. Between the trimmed V and J ends, which lost 2 bases and 8 bases, there was a span of 7 bases. This CDR3 has 11 residues. Per the germline V gene, CDR1 is DFQATT and CDR2 is SNEGSKA (reference sequence). DNA of the CDR3: TGCAGTGCTAGATGGGTGCATGAGCAGTTCTTC. As protein: CSARWVHEQFF.

The genes are TRBV4-1 and TRBJ1-2; TRBD1 matches at 9 bases. V lost 0 bases to trimming and J lost 8 bases; unmatched junction nucleotides: 19. The CDR3 has 19 residues. Germline V gene lookup returns CDR1 MGHRA and CDR2 YSYEKL. CDR3 nucleotides: TGCGCCAGCAGCCAAGACGGGACAGGGCCCTCACTACCCGAAGGGGGCTACACCTTC. This gives the protein CASSQDGTGPSLPEGGYTF.

The chain has TRBV29-1 and TRBJ2-5; D unresolved. Gene TRBJ2-7 matches the end of the DNA better, so the J call may be wrong. CDR1 SQVTM and CDR2 ANQGSEA come from the germline V gene. CDR3 size: 12 residues. CDR3 sequence (DNA): TGCAGCGTTGAAGACATGAGAGACGAGCAGTACTTC. Translated: CSVEDMRDEQYF.

The chain combines TRBV7-9 with TRBJ2-2; D gene ambiguous. Germline V lookup: CDR1 SEHNR, CDR2 FQNEAQ (reference sequence). V lost 5 bases and J 5 bases, leaving 9 bases between the germline ends. This CDR3 region has 13 residues. The CDR3 spells CASSRSFTGELFF. The CDR3 coding sequence is TGTGCCAGCAGCCGTAGTTTTACCGGGGAGCTGTTTTTT.

The genes are TRBV29-1 and TRBJ2-1; D tentatively fits TRBD1 or TRBD2 (5 bases each). Germline CDR1 SQVTM, CDR2 ANQGSEA. Trimming took 7 bases from V and 0 from J, leaving 13 bases between them. CDR3 size: 14 residues. The CDR3 DNA sequence: TGCAGCGCCCAGGGTGGGAGCTCCTACAATGAGCAGTTCTTC. Its protein product is CSAQGGSSYNEQFF.

This clone was counted a single time. The chain links TRBV5-1 to TRBJ1-1; D gene unclear. There are 14 residues in the CDR3. The V end lost 2 bases, the J end lost 1 base, and 9 bases lay between the germline ends. Germline assignment: CDR1 SGHRS and CDR2 YFSETQ. The CDR3 is CASSFDTRNTEAFF. CDR3 DNA sequence: TGCGCCAGCAGCTTCGACACTCGGAACACTGAAGCTTTCTTT.

In its sample, this clone was seen once. The chain joins TRBV7-2 to TRBJ2-1; D not certain. Trimming took off 7 bases at V and 6 bases at J, with 13 bases between the two ends. The germline gives CDR1 SGHTA, CDR2 FQGNSA. CDR3 length: 13 residues. The CDR3 region has the DNA TGTGCCAGCATCCGACCCGGGTCCAATGAGCAGTTCTTC. It is translated as CASIRPGSNEQFF.

The genes are TRBV13 and TRBJ2-2; TRBD2 aligns across 9 bases. The CDR3 is 16 amino acids. V lost 5 bases and J lost 2; bases outside the gene matches: 6. The germline gives CDR1 PRHDT, CDR2 FYEKMQ (reference sequence). CDR3 bases: TGTGCCAGCAGCACCCGCGGGACTAGCAACACCGGGGAGCTGTTTTTT. Protein sequence: CASSTRGTSNTGELFF.

Only a few counts were recorded for this clone. The chain carries TRBV12-2 and TRBJ2-7; the listed D gene, TRBD2, was not tested against the DNA. TRBV12-2 is a known pseudogene. This CDR3 contains 18 residues. The CDR3 loop reads CASRPETRTSGASYEQYF. The CDR3 DNA sequence: TGTGCAAGTCGCCCAGAAACCCGGACTAGCGGGGCCTCCTACGAGCAGTACTTC.

The chain uses TRBV19 and TRBJ2-3, with D hard to call. With 4 bases removed from V and 4 bases from J, the gap between germline ends came to 6 bases. This CDR3 spans 12 amino acids. Germline V gene lookup returns CDR1 LNHDA and CDR2 SQIVND (reference sequence). The CDR3 spells CASSRVPDTQYF. The CDR3 DNA follows: TGTGCCAGTAGTAGGGTGCCAGATACGCAGTATTTT.

This sequence joins TRBV19 and TRBJ1-4, with D tentatively TRBD1 (6 bases). The germline gives CDR1 LNHDA, CDR2 SQIVND (reference sequence). The CDR3 is 12 amino acids. V gave up 7 bases and J gave up 7 bases, with 10 bases separating them. CDR3 residues: CASMSRGEKLFF. The DNA of the CDR3 is TGTGCCAGTATGTCCAGGGGTGAAAAACTGTTTTTT. The full variable domain, its missing parts supplied by reference TRBV19 and TRBJ1-4, is DGGITQSPKYLFRKEGQNVTLSCEQNLNHDAMYWYRQDPGQGLRLIYYSQIVNDFQKGDIAEGYSVSREKKESFPLTVTSAQKNPTAFYLCASMSRGEKLFFGSGTQLSVL.

As concerns this clone: Mismatch with germline at one junction end may stem from a read error. This chain joins TRBV5-5 and TRBJ2-1; D is undetermined. The CDR3 loop spans 12 amino acids. CDR1 SGHKS and CDR2 YYEKEE come from the germline V gene (reference sequence). The CDR3 loop is CASTLDPDEQFF. CDR3 nucleotide sequence: TGTGCCAGCACCTTGGATCCGGATGAGCAGTTCTTC.

This chain joins TRBV2 and TRBJ1-5; D remains unclear. Trimming left V 6 bases short and J 1 base short, with 13 bases between. This CDR3 contains 15 residues. Germline loops: CDR1 SNHLY, CDR2 FYNNEI. The chain's CDR3 is CASRREVSSNQPQHF. The CDR3 DNA reads TGTGCCAGCAGGCGCGAAGTATCCAGCAATCAGCCCCAGCATTTT.

J is TRBJ2-3 and V is TRBV6-6; possibly TRBD1 or TRBD2 for D (5 bases each). CDR1 is MNHNY and CDR2 is SVGAGI in the germline V gene (reference sequence). Trimming left V 6 bases short and J 4 bases short, with 8 bases between. The CDR3 contains 12 residues. The CDR3 here is CASRMGADTQYF. In DNA form, the CDR3 reads TGTGCCAGCAGGATGGGGGCAGATACGCAGTATTTT.

J is TRBJ2-2 and V is TRBV7-9; 11 nucleotides agree with TRBD2. V lost 5 bases and J lost 4; bases outside the gene matches: 12. Germline V lookup: CDR1 SEHNR, CDR2 FQNEAQ (reference sequence). This CDR3 has 18 residues. In DNA, the CDR3 is TGTGCCAGCAGCGGCCGCCACATAGCGGGAGGGAGCACCGGGGAGCTGTTTTTT. This sequence encodes CASSGRHIAGGSTGELFF.

Notes on this clone: An end of the junction differs from the germline gene, which may be a read error. This chain uses TRBV19 with TRBJ1-4; weak D call: TRBD1 (5 bases). CDR1 and CDR2 (germline): LNHDA, SQIVND (reference sequence). The CDR3 runs 14 residues. The CDR3 region is CASSMRQTNEKLFF. The CDR3 DNA follows: TGTGCCAGTAGTATGCGACAGACTAATGAGAAACTGTTTTTT.

V gene TRBV7-9 combines with J gene TRBJ1-2; D uncertain. Germline CDR1 SEHNR, CDR2 FQNEAQ (reference sequence). V lost 3 bases to trimming and J lost 4 bases, with 12 bases between them. This CDR3 region has 14 residues. In DNA, the CDR3 is TGTGCCAGCAGCTTTAATGCCCCCTCCTATGGCTACACCTTC. This codes for CASSFNAPSYGYTF.

The chain joins TRBV7-9 to TRBJ1-4, with 9 bases identical to TRBD1. The CDR3 runs 15 residues. Germline V lookup: CDR1 SEHNR, CDR2 FQNEAQ (reference sequence). After removal of 5 bases from V and 5 bases from J, the junction contained 6 bases not matched to a gene. The CDR3 sequence is CASSPRQGGNEKLFF. CDR3 bases: TGTGCCAGCAGCCCCCGACAGGGGGGCAATGAAAAACTGTTTTTT.

The CDR3 here is CASSHTGPNQPQHF. In DNA form, the CDR3 reads TGTGCCAGCAGCCATACAGGCCCCAATCAGCCCCAGCATTTT. V usage is TRBV7-9 and J usage is TRBJ1-5; weak D call: TRBD1 (5 bases). The V and J ends lost 5 bases and 3 bases respectively, with 11 bases between them. Germline CDR1 and CDR2: SEHNR and FQNEAQ (reference sequence). The CDR3 runs to 14 residues.

The rearrangement joins TRBV2 to TRBJ2-7; the match to TRBD2 covers 10 bases. V dropped 10 bases and J dropped 0; count of bases not matched to a gene: 12. Germline lookup yields CDR1 SNHLY and CDR2 FYNNEI. This CDR3 is built from 16 residues. In DNA form, the CDR3 reads TGTGCCACCCTAGCGGGGGTAGACGTTGGCTCCTACGAGCAGTACTTC. It encodes CATLAGVDVGSYEQYF.

This clone was observed a single time. The chain couples TRBV6-4 to TRBJ2-1, with D tentatively TRBD1 (6 bases). The germline V gene encodes CDR1 MRHNA and CDR2 SNTAGT. Trimming took 4 bases from V and 1 from J, leaving 11 bases between them. CDR3 length: 15 residues. CDR3 sequence: CASSGEQGSYNEQFF. Written as DNA, the CDR3 is TGTGCCAGCAGTGGGGAACAGGGATCCTACAATGAGCAGTTCTTC.

The chain joins TRBV11-3 to TRBJ2-1; 7 positions match TRBD2. V shed 4 bases, J shed 0 bases, and the junction held 6 bases outside the gene matches. Germline CDR1 and CDR2: SGHNT and YENEEA. CDR3 length: 16 residues. Here the CDR3 reads CASSYHRGSSYNEQFF. CDR3 nucleotide sequence: TGTGCCAGCAGCTACCACCGCGGGAGCTCCTACAATGAGCAGTTCTTC.

The J gene is TRBJ2-1, the V gene TRBV27; D gene ambiguous. The CDR3 covers 13 residues. Germline-derived CDR1 and CDR2 are MNHEY and SMNVEV (reference sequence). Trimming stripped 2 bases from V and 7 bases from J, with 9 bases between. CDR3 in DNA: TGTGCCAGCAGTTTAATCTCCGGGAATGAGCAGTTCTTC. It is translated as CASSLISGNEQFF.

This chain connects TRBV5-1 to TRBJ2-3, with TRBD2 as a possible D gene (6 bases). The CDR3 contains 14 residues. Trimming shortened V by 4 bases and J by 0 bases, and 9 bases separated the two germline ends. Germline CDR1 and CDR2: SGHRS and YFSETQ. The CDR3 bases are TGCGCCAGCAGCGGTGGGGGGAGCACAGATACGCAGTATTTT. This gives the protein CASSGGGSTDTQYF.